This T cell receptor (beta chain) is drawn from a study of T cells in Graves' hyperthyroidism and ophthalmopathy. Study-level points and caveats: Most thyroid clonotypes with frequency above 0.001 were detected in blood.

This clonotype turned up a few times. Its antigen is unidentified. RNA transcripts served as the template for amplifying TCR beta CDR3 regions. Carried out on the TCR CDR3, a first-round RT-PCR used the HTBI primer set. MiXCR, run by TCRdb on the multiplex PCR reads, gives a single entry per CDR3 protein. The data show 300,000 to 400,000 distinct CDR3 sequences, 11% to 15% seen once. The CDR3 is made up of 14 amino acids. V was pared by 4 bases and J by 0 bases, with 9 bases between. Germline CDR1 MDHEN, CDR2 SYDVKM. In patients aged 18 to 65, hyperthyroidism was newly diagnosed, with duration under 2 months. The study left out patients who had uncontrolled infection, other autoimmune disease, pregnancy or lactation. Isolation of PBMCs was performed on about 10 ml fresh peripheral blood.

This TCR derives from a woman in her 30s with Graves' hyperthyroidism. The chain has TRBV28 and TRBJ1-2; D unclear. Input material: blood. CDR3 bases: TGTGCCAGCAGTTCCTCCGCTACTAACTATGGCTACACCTTC. Translating gives CASSSSATNYGYTF.